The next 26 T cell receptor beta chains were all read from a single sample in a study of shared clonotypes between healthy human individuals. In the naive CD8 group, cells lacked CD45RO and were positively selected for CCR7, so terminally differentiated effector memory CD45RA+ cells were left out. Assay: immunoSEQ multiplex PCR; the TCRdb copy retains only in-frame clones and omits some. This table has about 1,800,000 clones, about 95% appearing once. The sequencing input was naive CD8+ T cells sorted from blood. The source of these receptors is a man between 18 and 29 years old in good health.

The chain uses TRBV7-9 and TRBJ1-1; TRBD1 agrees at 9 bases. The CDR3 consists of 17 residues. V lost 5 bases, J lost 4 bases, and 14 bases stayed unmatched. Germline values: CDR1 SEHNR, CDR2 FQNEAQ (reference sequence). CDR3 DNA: TGTGCCAGCAGCGATGGGACAGGGCCGTTCATGGGCACTGAAGCTTTCTTT. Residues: CASSDGTGPFMGTEAFF.

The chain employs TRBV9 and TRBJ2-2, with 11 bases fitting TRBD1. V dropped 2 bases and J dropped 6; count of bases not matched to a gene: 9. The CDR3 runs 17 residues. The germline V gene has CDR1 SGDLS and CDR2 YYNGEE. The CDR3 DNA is TGTGCCAGCAGCGTGGATGGACAGGGGGCCGCGGCCGGGGAGCTGTTTTTT. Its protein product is CASSVDGQGAAAGELFF.

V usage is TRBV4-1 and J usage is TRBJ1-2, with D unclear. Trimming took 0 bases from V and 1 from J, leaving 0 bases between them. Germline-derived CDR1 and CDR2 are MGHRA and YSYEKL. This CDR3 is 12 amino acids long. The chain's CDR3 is CASSQDNYGYTF. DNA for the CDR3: TGCGCCAGCAGCCAAGATAACTATGGCTACACCTTC.

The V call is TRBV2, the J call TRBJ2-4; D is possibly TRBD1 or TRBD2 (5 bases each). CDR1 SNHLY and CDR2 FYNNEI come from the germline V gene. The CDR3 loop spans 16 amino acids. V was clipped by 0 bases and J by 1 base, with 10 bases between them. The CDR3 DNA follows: TGTGCCAGCAGTGAAGCGACGGGACCTGCCAAAAACATTCAGTACTTC. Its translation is CASSEATGPAKNIQYF.

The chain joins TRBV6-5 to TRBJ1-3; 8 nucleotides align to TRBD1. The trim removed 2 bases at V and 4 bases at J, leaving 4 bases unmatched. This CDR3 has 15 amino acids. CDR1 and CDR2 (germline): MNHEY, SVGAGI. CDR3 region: CASSYDRGGGNTIYF. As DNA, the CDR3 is TGTGCCAGCAGTTACGACAGGGGTGGGGGAAACACCATATATTTT.

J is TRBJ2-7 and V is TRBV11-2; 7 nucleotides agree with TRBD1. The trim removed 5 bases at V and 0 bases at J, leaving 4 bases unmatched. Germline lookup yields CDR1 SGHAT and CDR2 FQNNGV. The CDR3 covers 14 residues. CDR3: CASSTRGTSYEQYF. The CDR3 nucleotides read TGTGCCAGCAGCACCAGGGGGACCTCCTACGAGCAGTACTTC.

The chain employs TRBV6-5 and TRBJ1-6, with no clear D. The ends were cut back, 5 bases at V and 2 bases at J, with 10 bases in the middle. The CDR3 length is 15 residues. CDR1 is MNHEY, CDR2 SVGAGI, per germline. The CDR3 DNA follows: TGTGCCAGCAGTCCTCTGGCGGCCTATAATTCACCCCTCCACTTT. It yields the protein CASSPLAAYNSPLHF.

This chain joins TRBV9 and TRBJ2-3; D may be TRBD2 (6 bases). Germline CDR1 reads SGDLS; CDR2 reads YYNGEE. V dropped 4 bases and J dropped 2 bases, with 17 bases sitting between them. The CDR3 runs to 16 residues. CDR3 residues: CASSTATGGPTDTQYF. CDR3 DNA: TGTGCCAGCAGCACAGCGACCGGGGGACCCACAGATACGCAGTATTTT. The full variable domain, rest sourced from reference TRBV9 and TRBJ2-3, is DSGVTQTPKHLITATGQRVTLRCSPRSGDLSVYWYQQSLDQGLQFLIQYYNGEERAKGNILERFSAQQFPDLHSELNLSSLELGDSALYFCASSTATGGPTDTQYFGPGTRLTVL.

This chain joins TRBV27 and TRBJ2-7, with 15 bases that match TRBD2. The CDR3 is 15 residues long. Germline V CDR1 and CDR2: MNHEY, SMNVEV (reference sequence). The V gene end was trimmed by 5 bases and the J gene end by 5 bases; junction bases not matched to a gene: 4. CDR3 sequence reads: CASSPRTSGGDEQYF. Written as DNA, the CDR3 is TGTGCCAGCAGTCCGCGGACTAGCGGGGGGGACGAGCAGTACTTC.

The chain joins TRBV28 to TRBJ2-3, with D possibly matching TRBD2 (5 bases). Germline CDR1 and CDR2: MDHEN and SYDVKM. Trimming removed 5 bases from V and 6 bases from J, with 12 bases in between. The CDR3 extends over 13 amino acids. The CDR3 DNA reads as TGTGCCAGCAGTGCCCCGGGGTGGGATACGCAGTATTTT. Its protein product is CASSAPGWDTQYF.

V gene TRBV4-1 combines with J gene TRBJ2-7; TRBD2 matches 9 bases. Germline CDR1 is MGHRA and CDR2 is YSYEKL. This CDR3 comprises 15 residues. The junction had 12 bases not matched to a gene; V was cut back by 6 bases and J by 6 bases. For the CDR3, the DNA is TGCGCCAGCAGTTTCGGGGGACTAGCTCCCCTCGAGCAGTACTTC. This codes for CASSFGGLAPLEQYF.

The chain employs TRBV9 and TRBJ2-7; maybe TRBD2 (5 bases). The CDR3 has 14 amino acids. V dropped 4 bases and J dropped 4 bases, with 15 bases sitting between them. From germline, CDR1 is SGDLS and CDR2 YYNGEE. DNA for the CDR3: TGTGCCAGCAGCCCAGGAGGATCCGTTTACGAGCAGTACTTC. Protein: CASSPGGSVYEQYF.

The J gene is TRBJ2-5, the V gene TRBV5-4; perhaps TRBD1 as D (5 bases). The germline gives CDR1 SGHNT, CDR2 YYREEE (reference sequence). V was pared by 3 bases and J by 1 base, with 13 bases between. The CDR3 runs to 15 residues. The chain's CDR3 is CASSSQGSPQETQYF. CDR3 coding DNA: TGTGCCAGCAGCTCTCAGGGTTCCCCCCAAGAGACCCAGTACTTC.

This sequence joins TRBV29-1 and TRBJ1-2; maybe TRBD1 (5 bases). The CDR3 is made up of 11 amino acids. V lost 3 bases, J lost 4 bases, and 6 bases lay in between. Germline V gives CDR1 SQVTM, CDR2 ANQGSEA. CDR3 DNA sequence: TGCAGCGTTGAGACAGTCTATGGCTACACCTTC. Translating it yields CSVETVYGYTF. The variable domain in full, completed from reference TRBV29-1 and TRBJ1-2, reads SAVISQKPSRDICQRGTSLTIQCQVDSQVTMMFWYRQQPGQSLTLIATANQGSEATYESGFVIDKFPISRPNLTFSTLTVSNMSPEDSSIYLCSVETVYGYTFGSGTRLTVV.

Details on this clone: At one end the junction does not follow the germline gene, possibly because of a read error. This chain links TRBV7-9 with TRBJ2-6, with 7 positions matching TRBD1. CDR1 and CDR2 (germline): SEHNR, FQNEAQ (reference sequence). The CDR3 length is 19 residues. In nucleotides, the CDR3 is TGTGCCAGCGGCTTATTTAGACATGGGACAGCCTCTGGGGCCAACGTCCTGACTTTC. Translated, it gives CASGLFRHGTASGANVLTF.

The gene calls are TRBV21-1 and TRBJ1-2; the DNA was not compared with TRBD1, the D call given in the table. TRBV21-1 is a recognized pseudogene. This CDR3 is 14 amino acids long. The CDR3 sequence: CASRDRGRPYGYTF. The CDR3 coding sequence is TGTGCCAGCAGAGACAGGGGGCGCCCCTATGGCTACACCTTC.

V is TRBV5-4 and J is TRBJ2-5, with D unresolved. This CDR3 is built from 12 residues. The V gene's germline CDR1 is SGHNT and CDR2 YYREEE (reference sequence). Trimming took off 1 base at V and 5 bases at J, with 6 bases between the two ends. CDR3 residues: CASSLKYETQYF. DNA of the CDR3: TGTGCCAGCAGCTTGAAGTATGAGACCCAGTACTTC.

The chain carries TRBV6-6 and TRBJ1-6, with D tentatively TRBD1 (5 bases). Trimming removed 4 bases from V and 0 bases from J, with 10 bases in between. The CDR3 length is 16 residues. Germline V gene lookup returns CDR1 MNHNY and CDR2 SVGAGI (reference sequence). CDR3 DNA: TGTGCCAGCAGTTGGGACGGAAGCTCCTATAATTCACCCCTCCACTTT. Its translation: CASSWDGSSYNSPLHF.

This chain's CDR3 is CASRWDGYTDTQYF. The CDR3 coding sequence is TGTGCCAGTAGGTGGGACGGTTACACAGATACGCAGTATTTT. V is TRBV19 and J is TRBJ2-3; D tentatively fits TRBD1 or TRBD2 (5 bases each). This CDR3 spans 14 amino acids. The V gene lost 6 bases and the J gene lost 2 bases, with 12 bases spanning the gap. CDR1 and CDR2 from the germline V gene are LNHDA and SQIVND (reference sequence).

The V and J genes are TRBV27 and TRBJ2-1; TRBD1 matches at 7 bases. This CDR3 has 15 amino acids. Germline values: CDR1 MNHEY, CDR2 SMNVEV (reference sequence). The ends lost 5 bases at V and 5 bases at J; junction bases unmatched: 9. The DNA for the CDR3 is TGTGCCAGCAGTCTACCAGGGGGTCGGAACAATGAGCAGTTCTTC. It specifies CASSLPGGRNNEQFF.

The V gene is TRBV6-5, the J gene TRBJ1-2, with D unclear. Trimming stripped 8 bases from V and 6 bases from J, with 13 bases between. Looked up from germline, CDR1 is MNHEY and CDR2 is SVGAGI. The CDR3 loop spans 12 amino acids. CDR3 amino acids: CASFDIWDGYTF. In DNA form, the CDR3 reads TGTGCCAGCTTTGACATTTGGGATGGCTACACCTTC.

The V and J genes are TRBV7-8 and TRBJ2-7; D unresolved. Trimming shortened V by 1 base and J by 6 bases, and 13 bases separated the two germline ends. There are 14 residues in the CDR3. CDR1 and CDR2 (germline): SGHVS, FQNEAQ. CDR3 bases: TGTGCCAGCAGCTTAGGGTCCTTAAGCGCCGAGCAGTACTTC. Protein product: CASSLGSLSAEQYF. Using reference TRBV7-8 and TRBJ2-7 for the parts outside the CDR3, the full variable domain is GAGVSQSPRYKVAKRGQDVALRCDPISGHVSLFWYQQALGQGPEFLTYFQNEAQLDKSGLPSDRFFAERPEGSVSTLKIQRTQQEDSAVYLCASSLGSLSAEQYFGPGTRLTVT.

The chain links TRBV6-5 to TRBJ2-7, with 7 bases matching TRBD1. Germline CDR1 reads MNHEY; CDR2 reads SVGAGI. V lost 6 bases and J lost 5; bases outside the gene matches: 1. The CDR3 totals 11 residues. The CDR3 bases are TGTGCCAGCAGGACAGGGAACGAGCAGTACTTC. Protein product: CASRTGNEQYF.

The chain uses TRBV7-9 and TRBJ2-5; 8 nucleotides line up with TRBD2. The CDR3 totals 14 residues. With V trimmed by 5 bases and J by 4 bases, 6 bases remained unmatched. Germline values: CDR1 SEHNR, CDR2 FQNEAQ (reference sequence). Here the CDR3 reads CASSPAGDRETQYF. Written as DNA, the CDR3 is TGTGCCAGCAGCCCAGCGGGGGACCGAGAGACCCAGTACTTC. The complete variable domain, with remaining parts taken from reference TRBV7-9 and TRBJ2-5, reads DTGVSQNPRHKITKRGQNVTFRCDPISEHNRLYWYRQTLGQGPEFLTYFQNEAQLEKSRLLSDRFSAERPKGSFSTLEIQRTEQGDSAMYLCASSPAGDRETQYFGPGTRLLVL.

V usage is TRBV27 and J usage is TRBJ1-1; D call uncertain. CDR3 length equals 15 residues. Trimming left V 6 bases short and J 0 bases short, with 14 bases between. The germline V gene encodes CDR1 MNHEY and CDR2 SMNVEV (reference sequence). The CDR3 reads CASRFVGPLNTEAFF. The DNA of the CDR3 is TGTGCCAGCAGATTTGTAGGACCCTTGAACACTGAAGCTTTCTTT.

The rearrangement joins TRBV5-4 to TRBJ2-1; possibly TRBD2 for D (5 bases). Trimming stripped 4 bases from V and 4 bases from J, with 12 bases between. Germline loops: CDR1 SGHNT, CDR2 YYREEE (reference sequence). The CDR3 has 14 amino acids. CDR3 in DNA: TGTGCCAGCAGCAAATCCGAGGGTTACAATGAGCAGTTCTTC. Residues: CASSKSEGYNEQFF.